The source of this TCR beta chain is a study of T cell responses to AZD1222 COVID-19 vaccine. The V end was cut by 6 bases, the J end by 0 bases, with 8 bases between. The CDR3 extends over 13 amino acids. Germline lookup yields CDR1 LNHDA and CDR2 SQIVND (reference sequence). TCRdb's copy holds only in-frame clones and misses some; the assay was immunoSEQ multiplex PCR. The sample holds tens of thousands of clones, 70% to 90% seen once. The sequencing used peripheral blood, collected on day 0 of AZD1222 vaccination. The TCR originated in an adult in good health. The genes are TRBV19 and TRBJ2-5; D is undetermined. This CDR3 is CASSRVYQETQYF. CDR3 in DNA: TGTGCCAGTAGCCGGGTCTACCAAGAGACCCAGTACTTC.